The rows below give T cell receptor beta chains drawn from one sample of a study of cytomegalovirus exposure and HLA in healthy donors. TCRdb's table, derived via immunoSEQ multiplex PCR, lists solely in-frame clones and lacks some. The sample has under 130,000 clones; roughly 15% are singletons. The sample comprised PBMCs. Every receptor here comes from a female donor in good health and CMV-seronegative. The CDR3 runs from the conserved cysteine through the conserved F or W.

J gene: TRBJ1-1; V gene: TRBV29-1; CDR3 protein: CSVDRTGDTEAFF
J gene: TRBJ1-5; V gene: TRBV9; CDR3 protein: CASSQGQSGQPQHF
J gene: TRBJ2-7; V gene: TRBV6-5; CDR3 protein: CASSRQLSYEQYF
J gene: TRBJ2-3; V gene: TRBV20-1; CDR3 protein: CSAPSTDTQYF
J gene: TRBJ2-1; V gene: TRBV7-2; CDR3 protein: CASSSGLAGVNEQFF
J gene: TRBJ2-3; V gene: TRBV7-9; CDR3 protein: CASSLEAGTQYF
J gene: TRBJ2-3; V gene: TRBV19; CDR3 protein: CASSIRGGDTDTQYF
J gene: TRBJ1-2; V gene: TRBV15; CDR3 protein: CATSREAGGVYGYTF
J gene: TRBJ1-1; V gene: TRBV9; CDR3 protein: CASSSGTGGEAFF
J gene: TRBJ2-4; V gene: TRBV9; CDR3 protein: CASSGGAGGAVQYF
J gene: TRBJ2-1; V gene: TRBV9; CDR3 protein: CASSAGNSGSRYNEQFF
J gene: TRBJ2-3; V gene: TRBV4-3; CDR3 protein: CASSQLGSTAGEWADTQYF
J gene: TRBJ2-1; V gene: TRBV25-1; CDR3 protein: CASSGMSGTKYNEQFF
J gene: TRBJ2-5; V gene: TRBV18; CDR3 protein: CASSPRAETQYF
J gene: TRBJ1-2; V gene: TRBV19; CDR3 protein: CASSETANYGYTF
J gene: TRBJ1-1; V gene: TRBV4-2; CDR3 protein: CASSQTDSTEAFF
J gene: TRBJ2-1; V gene: TRBV7-7; CDR3 protein: CASSLGLDNEQFF
J gene: TRBJ1-5; V gene: TRBV30; CDR3 protein: CAWSVQSGPQPQHF
J gene: TRBJ2-3; V gene: TRBV7-2; CDR3 protein: CASSHSGDTDTQYF
J gene: TRBJ1-1; V gene: TRBV6-6; CDR3 protein: CASSREGQGRTEAFF
J gene: TRBJ2-1; V gene: TRBV11-2; CDR3 protein: CASSLGTGVNEQFF
J gene: .; V gene: TRBV29-1; CDR3 protein: CSVAELGHEQYF
J gene: TRBJ1-2; V gene: TRBV2; CDR3 protein: CASSVDRGQGYTF
J gene: TRBJ2-7; V gene: TRBV6-5; CDR3 protein: CASSTVAGAPYEQYF
J gene: TRBJ2-1; V gene: TRBV29-1; CDR3 protein: CSSGGVYNEQFF
J gene: TRBJ1-1; V gene: TRBV7-6; CDR3 protein: CASSPPTTGSDTEAFF
J gene: TRBJ2-6; V gene: TRBV15; CDR3 protein: CATSRDRDGANVLTF
J gene: TRBJ2-7; V gene: TRBV6-5; CDR3 protein: CASKTEYEQYF
J gene: TRBJ2-1; V gene: TRBV6-6; CDR3 protein: CASSYTEGLNNEQFF
J gene: TRBJ2-5; V gene: TRBV27; CDR3 protein: CASTPPGGETQYF
J gene: TRBJ1-5; V gene: TRBV19; CDR3 protein: CASSKEPGTGNQPQHF
J gene: TRBJ1-5; V gene: TRBV2; CDR3 protein: CASQEGYSNQPQHF
J gene: TRBJ2-2; V gene: TRBV4-3; CDR3 protein: CASSQAVGDTGELFF
J gene: TRBJ2-5; V gene: TRBV11-3; CDR3 protein: CASSLGGVETQYF
J gene: TRBJ1-4; V gene: TRBV5-4; CDR3 protein: CASSIDRDEKLFF